This paragraph reports one T cell receptor (beta chain). What this receptor recognizes is not known. There are no base qualities to consult, and no much larger clone falls within one base. Via the germline V gene, CDR1 is SGHNT and CDR2 YENEEA. Ends trimmed: V by 4 bases, J by 13 bases; bases unmatched to a gene: 9. The cysteine opens and the phenylalanine closes a CDR3 of 13 amino acids. Only the CDR3 portion is preserved as DNA: 39 bases, with reading frame beginning at the first base. TCRbeta CDR3 regions were amplified from genomic DNA by means of the immunoSEQ Assay, a bias-controlled multiplex PCR. The authors processed their data as follows. Nucleated cell counts per sample were estimated from amplification of reference gene primers within the assay. To quantify the absolute abundance of each unique TCRbeta CDR3 rearrangement, sequence reads were collapsed and filtered. For each sample, productive Simpson clonality was calculated by taking the square root of Simpson's diversity index across productive rearrangements. The table was pulled from immuneACCESS by TCRdb, which kept in-frame rearrangements only. Such tables lose some clones; where checked, under half of the loss comes from unresolved V genes, and the rest has no known cause. The V and J calls and the clone size are those of that table, but D and trimming were determined from the DNA. The table for this sample lists some 150,000 clones; roughly 90% of them were counted only once. Together, the top ten hold 3.5% to 4.5% of the sample.

Whole blood was collected in K2EDTA tubes by collaborating institutions according to the institutions' own protocols. For TCRbeta analysis, collaborators shipped samples as frozen whole blood, isolated PBMCs, or DNA extracted from either of those sample types. The sample originates from a study of blood T cell repertoires in COVID-19 (dated by TCRdb to 2018 to 2020). Context from the whole study: Samples from collaborators originated in the United States, Italy and Spain and spanned both the acute and convalescent phases of COVID-19. The prospective study material was composed of cDNA or gDNA derived from T cells, B-cell-depleted T cells, or PBMCs. Subjects who had been exposed to COVID-19, were actively infected with it, or had recovered from it provided the deeply sampled blood TCRbeta repertoires that made up the dataset. The repertoires were released in a freely available public database meant as a resource for research on the immune response to SARS-CoV-2. Samples were obtained from the ongoing ImmuneRACE study (first 160 participants) and from 1,254 subjects provided by 6 global collaborators. Sample metadata almost always included a de-identified subject ID, COVID-19 status, age in years and sex. Where available, HLA class I and class II types were obtained from metadata supplied by the sample provider rather than from assay-based typing.

Study-wide conclusions, independent of this receptor: Clinical and demographic metadata were provided uncurated, with the amount varying by source and participant.

The receptor was derived from a woman aged 55-70 years with active or convalescent COVID-19. The sequenced material came from peripheral blood. This chain joins TRBV11-3 to TRBJ2-1, and 8 bases in between align with TRBD1. The CDR3 sequence is CASSWGEDRAQFF. The nucleotide sequence reads TGTGCCAGCAGCTGGGGGGAGGACAGGGCCCAGTTCTTC.